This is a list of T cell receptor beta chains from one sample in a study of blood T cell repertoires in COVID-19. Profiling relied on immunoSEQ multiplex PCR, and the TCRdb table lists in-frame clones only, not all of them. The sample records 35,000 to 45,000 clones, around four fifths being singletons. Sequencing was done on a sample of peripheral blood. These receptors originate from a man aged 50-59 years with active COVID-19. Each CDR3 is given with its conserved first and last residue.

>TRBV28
CASSFPTSGSSLGEQYF
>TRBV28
CASSALGTSGRLIDTQYF
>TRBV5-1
CASSLGHVSYEQYF
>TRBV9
CASNPIGPMNTEAFF
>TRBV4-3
CASSPRQGAVGGYTF
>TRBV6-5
CASSFYGGGEQYF
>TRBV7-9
CASSYSGGAQNEQFF
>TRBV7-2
CASLSHPGELFF
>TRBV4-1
CASSQPTENTEAFF
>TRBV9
CASSFGTQDYEQYF
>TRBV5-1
CASSQGQEFEAFF
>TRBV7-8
CASSATGASYEQYF
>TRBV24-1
CATSDEGEDGYTF
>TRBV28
CASRIPAGDHGELFF
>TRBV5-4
CASSLGPGSNGYTF
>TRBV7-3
CASSERRWAEAFF
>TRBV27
CASRPHSGSYEQYF
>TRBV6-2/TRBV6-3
CASSPGQGYEKLFF
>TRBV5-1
CASSLGQGTEQYF
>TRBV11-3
CASSPGTGFGTQYF
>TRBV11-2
CASSLLGQNNEQFF
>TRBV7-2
CASSLVPGSNQPQHF
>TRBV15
CATSRGSGTGTQYEQYF
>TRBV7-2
CASSPTLGQAEAFF
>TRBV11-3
CASSLDLLISGNTIYF
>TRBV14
CASSPRTGGQETQYF
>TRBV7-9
CASSSRRGRGESGANVLTF
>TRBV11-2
CASSLGGTSGLSSYEQYF
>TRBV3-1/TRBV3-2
CASSQDPAGHTRGTEAFF
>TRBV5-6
CASSTRDRGLRDQPQHF
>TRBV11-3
CASSPGRGNLQETQYF
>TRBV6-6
CASSPVGDRAEETQYF
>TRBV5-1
CASSSVPGQGASTEAFF
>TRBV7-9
CASSSGQTISSTNEKLFF
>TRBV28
CASSLDRTDQPQHF
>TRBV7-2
CASSFVGRGYGYTF
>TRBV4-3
CASSQETGYRNTEAFF
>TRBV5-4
CASSLTSGSYDEQFF
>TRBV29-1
CSVGDRGYGYTF
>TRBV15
CATSREKLGGNSPLHF
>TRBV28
CASRQGPYEQYF
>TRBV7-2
CASSLVPGFGEQYF
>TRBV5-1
CASSLEGQGSEKLFF